This is a list of T cell receptor beta chains from one sample in a study of blood T cell repertoires in COVID-19. Profiled with immunoSEQ multiplex PCR; TCRdb holds only in-frame clones, not every one. Seen here are fewer than 80,000 clones, around 90% observed once, and the top ten hold roughly 5.2%. The sequenced sample consisted of peripheral blood. The source is a human donor in a cohort sampled during active COVID-19. CDR3s include the opening cysteine and the closing phenylalanine or tryptophan. Each record gives: CDR3 length, clone size, J gene, V gene, CDR3 protein. For some rows the clone size is stated as once, few or many, or as a class when expanded; others skip it.

length: 15; size: .; J: TRBJ2-5; V: TRBV19; CDR3: CASSALTGNSETQYF
length: 17; size: .; J: TRBJ2-5; V: TRBV9; CDR3: CASSVEGTSGAQETQYF
length: 14; size: few; J: TRBJ2-7; V: TRBV7-9; CDR3: CASSSRQMTYEQYF
length: 13; size: once; J: TRBJ1-1; V: TRBV10-3; CDR3: CAITDRGITEAFF
length: 15; size: .; J: TRBJ2-7; V: TRBV19; CDR3: CASTPGAGGSYEQYF
length: 18; size: .; J: TRBJ1-1; V: TRBV9; CDR3: CASSVGSRDRGLDTEAFF
length: 14; size: .; J: TRBJ2-7; V: TRBV28; CDR3: CASSPTSRIYEQYF
length: 16; size: .; J: TRBJ2-1; V: TRBV7-2; CDR3: CASSSLGLSGGREQFF
length: 16; size: once; J: TRBJ2-1; V: TRBV28; CDR3: CASRLRTLSSYNEQFF
length: 13; size: .; J: TRBJ1-2; V: TRBV3-1/TRBV3-2; CDR3: CASQPTGGRGYTF
length: 15; size: .; J: TRBJ2-7; V: TRBV27; CDR3: CASWGLVAGEYEQYF
length: 14; size: .; J: TRBJ2-5; V: TRBV12-5; CDR3: CASGLAGKQETQYF
length: 15; size: .; J: TRBJ2-2; V: TRBV5-6; CDR3: CASSGGRRMTGELFF
length: 14; size: .; J: TRBJ2-3; V: TRBV27; CDR3: CASSERRTGNTQYF
length: 15; size: .; J: TRBJ2-3; V: TRBV30; CDR3: CAWSVGGRRTDTQYF
length: 17; size: .; J: TRBJ2-7; V: TRBV18; CDR3: CASSPTAGQVPHGEQYF
length: 15; size: .; J: TRBJ2-1; V: TRBV7-6; CDR3: CASSLIGLQGNEQFF
length: 14; size: .; J: TRBJ1-1; V: TRBV30; CDR3: CAGLAGNLNTEAFF
length: 15; size: .; J: TRBJ1-1; V: TRBV12-2; CDR3: CASHLSGRDWRRAFF
length: 15; size: .; J: TRBJ1-1; V: TRBV4-1; CDR3: CASSQVLDRDTEAFF
length: 14; size: .; J: TRBJ2-3; V: TRBV19; CDR3: CASSIIRAADTQYF
length: 13; size: .; J: TRBJ2-1; V: TRBV3-1/TRBV3-2; CDR3: CASSQVEAGVQFF
length: 16; size: .; J: TRBJ2-1; V: TRBV6-2/TRBV6-3; CDR3: CASSSSTSGGYNEQFF
length: 15; size: once; J: TRBJ1-2; V: TRBV5-1; CDR3: CASSREGEPSYGYTF